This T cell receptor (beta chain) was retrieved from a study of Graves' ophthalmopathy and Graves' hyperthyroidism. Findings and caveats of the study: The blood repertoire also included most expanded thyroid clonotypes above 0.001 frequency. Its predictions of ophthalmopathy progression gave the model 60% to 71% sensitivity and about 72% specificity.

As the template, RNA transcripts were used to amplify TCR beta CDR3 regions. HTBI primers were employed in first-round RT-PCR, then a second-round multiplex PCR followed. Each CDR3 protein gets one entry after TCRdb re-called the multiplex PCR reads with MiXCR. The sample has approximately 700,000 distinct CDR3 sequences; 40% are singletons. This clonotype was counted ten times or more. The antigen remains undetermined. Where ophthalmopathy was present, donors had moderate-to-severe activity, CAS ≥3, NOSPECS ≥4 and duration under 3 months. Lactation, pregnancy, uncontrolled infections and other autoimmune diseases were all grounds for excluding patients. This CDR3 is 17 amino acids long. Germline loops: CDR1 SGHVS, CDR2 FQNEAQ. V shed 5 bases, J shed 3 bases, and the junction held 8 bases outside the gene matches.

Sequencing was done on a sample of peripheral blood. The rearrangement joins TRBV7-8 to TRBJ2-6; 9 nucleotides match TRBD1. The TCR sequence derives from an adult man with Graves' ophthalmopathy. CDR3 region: CASSGSGQGGGANVLTF. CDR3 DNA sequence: TGTGCCAGCAGCGGCTCGGGACAGGGTGGTGGGGCCAACGTCCTGACTTTC.